This T cell receptor (beta chain) was sequenced during a study of blood T cell repertoires in COVID-19. At the level of the study: The samples span acute and convalescent COVID-19 from the United States, Italy and Spain. The analysed material was cDNA or gDNA that came from T cells, B-cell-depleted T cells, or PBMCs.

Germline CDR1 SGHDT, CDR2 YYEEEE. This CDR3 spans 15 amino acids. V trimming: 1 base; J trimming: 4 bases; junction bases outside the gene matches: 7. Seattle researchers signed up patients amid active infection and tracked them longitudinally. The table came from immunoSEQ multiplex PCR; TCRdb's copy has only in-frame clones and leaves some out. Among 200,000 to 300,000 clones, 91% were seen once, and the ten largest hold under 3%. This chain uses TRBV5-6 with TRBJ1-2; 7 positions agree with TRBD1. Input material: peripheral blood. The sequence was collected from a person aged 18-29 years with COVID-19, enrolled during active disease. The CDR3 nucleotides are TGTGCCAGCAGCTTGCTACAGGGGCAAAGCTATGGCTACACCTTC. It is translated as CASSLLQGQSYGYTF.